These 27 T cell receptor beta chains share one sample of origin, sequenced in a study of low-dose radiotherapy and immunotherapy resistance in tumors. Time point of the sample: after trial treatment. Treatment denoted: LDRT plus nivolumab, ipilimumab, low-dose cyclophosphamide and aspirin (RACIN trial). Alpha- and beta-chain coverage of first-strand cDNA came from TRAV- and TRBV-specific primers. With a constant-region primer and a V-primer adapter, TCRs were subjected to approximately 20 PCR cycles of amplification. TCRdb passed the reads through MiXCR, listing each CDR3 protein once. The data show approximately 42,000 distinct CDR3 sequences, less than 30% seen once. Sequenced here: PBMCs, sampled after low-dose radiotherapy plus immunotherapy. The source is a male donor with prostate cancer.

A few counts support this clonotype. A far larger clone is just one base off, so this is likely a read error. The V and J genes are TRBV20-1 and TRBJ2-7; 7 positions match TRBD2. V gave up 5 bases and J gave up 7 bases; unmatched junction bases: 14. CDR1 DFQATT and CDR2 SNEGSKA come from the germline V gene (reference sequence). The CDR3 consists of 14 residues. CDR3 in amino acids: CSASNSGVYNEQYF. As DNA, the CDR3 is TGCAGTGCTTCTAACAGCGGGGTATACAATGAGCAGTACTTC.

There are many counts of this clonotype. The J gene is TRBJ2-3, the V gene TRBV7-2, with TRBD1 identical over 7 bases. Trimming at V came to 2 bases and at J to 2 bases, leaving 13 bases not matched to a gene. The CDR3 extends over 18 amino acids. CDR1 is SGHTA and CDR2 is FQGNSA in the germline V gene. CDR3: CASSLTPRTGAPTDTQYF. CDR3 in DNA: TGTGCCAGCAGCTTAACCCCTAGGACAGGAGCCCCCACAGATACGCAGTATTTT.

With respect to this clonotype: It differs at one base from a far larger clone, so likely a read error. This rearrangement joins TRBV28 to TRBJ2-1, with a possible D match to TRBD1 (5 bases). V dropped 8 bases and J dropped 10 bases, with 24 bases sitting between them. The CDR3 runs to 15 residues. Germline-derived CDR1 and CDR2 are MDHEN and SYDVKM. In nucleotides, the CDR3 is TGTGCCAGCGCCCTTTGGGGCCACGCCCGCTACGAGCAGTTCTTC. Its translation is CASALWGHARYEQFF.

This clonotype was found many times. The V and J genes are TRBV12-3 or TRBV12-4 and TRBJ1-6, with a tentative D call TRBD1 (5 bases). The CDR3 has 11 residues. V was shortened by 11 bases and J by 7 bases, with 9 bases between the two germline ends. The CDR3: CAHRQNSPLHF. The CDR3 DNA reads as TGTGCCCACCGACAGAATTCACCCCTCCACTTT.

In this sample, this clonotype turned up once. This likely reflects a read error, since a far larger clone is one base away. The V gene is TRBV6-6, the J gene TRBJ2-5; 9 bases align to TRBD1. CDR3 size: 14 residues. Per germline, CDR1 MNHNY and CDR2 SVGAGI (reference sequence). V lost 10 bases, J lost 4 bases, and 10 bases stayed unmatched. The CDR3 spells CANRLNRGRETQYF. CDR3 bases: TGTGCCAACAGACTGAACAGGGGGCGAGAGACCCAGTACTTC.

This clonotype has a count of ten or more. This chain connects TRBV7-9 to TRBJ2-7; 8 positions match TRBD1. With V trimmed by 4 bases and J by 9 bases, 2 bases remained unmatched. This CDR3 contains 11 residues. Per germline, CDR1 SEHNR and CDR2 FQNEAQ (reference sequence). CDR3 sequence: CASSSGQGQYF. In DNA, the CDR3 is TGTGCCAGCAGCTCCGGACAGGGGCAGTACTTC. Full variable domain (outside the CDR3, taken from reference TRBV7-9 and TRBJ2-7): DTGVSQNPRHKITKRGQNVTFRCDPISEHNRLYWYRQTLGQGPEFLTYFQNEAQLEKSRLLSDRFSAERPKGSFSTLEIQRTEQGDSAMYLCASSSGQGQYFGPGTRLTVT.

This clonotype has a single count. The chain links TRBV29-1 to TRBJ1-2, with D unclear. V was cut by 6 bases and J by 10 bases, with 15 bases left in between. Germline lookup yields CDR1 SQVTM and CDR2 ANQGSEA. The length of the CDR3 is 11 residues. CDR3 sequence reads: CSVADNSDYTF. The CDR3 DNA sequence: TGCAGCGTCGCTGACAACAGCGACTACACCTTC.

This clonotype was picked up many times. The chain has TRBV6-6 and TRBJ1-2; D might be TRBD1 (6 bases). This CDR3 region has 15 residues. V gave up 0 bases and J gave up 6 bases, with 14 bases separating them. Germline assignment: CDR1 MNHNY and CDR2 SVGAGI (reference sequence). In DNA form, the CDR3 reads TGTGCCAGCAGTTACTCTCCAGGGGCCGCACATGGCTACACCTTC. It translates to CASSYSPGAAHGYTF.

This clonotype was seen ten or more times. The chain recombines TRBV27 with TRBJ1-5; 9 bases align to TRBD1. Trimming removed 5 bases from V and 0 bases from J; junction bases left unmatched: 14. CDR1 is MNHEY and CDR2 is SMNVEV in the germline V gene (reference sequence). The CDR3 has 19 residues. The CDR3 nucleotides are TGTGCCAGCAGTCACCTCTGGACAGGGGAACGGAATAGCAATCAGCCCCAGCATTTT. This gives the protein CASSHLWTGERNSNQPQHF.

The chain has TRBV30 and TRBJ2-5; 7 bases are a match to TRBD2. J gave up 1 base and V 5 bases, and 1 base lay outside the gene matches. This CDR3 contains 12 residues. Germline V gives CDR1 GTSNPN, CDR2 SVGIG (reference sequence). DNA of the CDR3: TGTGCCTGGGGGGGGGTCCAAGAGACCCAGTACTTC. Protein: CAWGGVQETQYF.

This clonotype was counted many times. The CDR3: CASSETGRDEQFF. In DNA form, the CDR3 reads TGTGCCAGCAGTGAGACAGGGCGGGATGAGCAGTTCTTC. The genes are TRBV6-2 or TRBV6-3 and TRBJ2-1; the match to TRBD1 covers 7 bases. V was pared by 5 bases and J by 8 bases, with 6 bases of the junction left unmatched. The germline CDR1 and CDR2 sequences are MNHEY and SVGEGT. CDR3 length: 13 amino acids.

The chain employs TRBV12-3 or TRBV12-4 and TRBJ1-3; D not resolved. The CDR3 runs to 14 residues. V was trimmed by 3 bases and J by 3 bases, leaving 9 bases between them. The chain's CDR3 is CASSFSGVGNTIYF. The CDR3 DNA reads as TGTGCCAGCAGTTTTTCCGGGGTTGGAAACACCATATATTTT.

This clonotype was picked up a small number of times. One base separates it from a far larger clone, so it is likely a read error. The V and J genes are TRBV5-4 and TRBJ2-7, with TRBD1 matching 9 bases. Germline values: CDR1 SGHNT, CDR2 YYREEE (reference sequence). V shed 4 bases, J shed 7 bases, and the junction held 9 bases outside the gene matches. The CDR3 is 14 residues long. CDR3 in DNA: TGTGCCAGCAGCAGCCGGGACAGGGAGAATGAGCAGTACTTC. Its protein product is CASSSRDRENEQYF.

With regard to this clonotype: A much bigger clone sits one base away, suggesting this may be a read error. V is TRBV7-2 and J is TRBJ1-2; D call uncertain. This CDR3 contains 14 residues. Germline V gene data show CDR1 as SGHTA and CDR2 as FQGNSA. CDR3 loop: CVSSRESVGYGYTF. CDR3 sequence (DNA): TGTGTCAGCAGCAGAGAGAGCGTTGGCTATGGCTACACCTTC.

In its sample, this clonotype was seen many times. The chain uses TRBV4-2 and TRBJ2-3, with a possible D match to TRBD1 (5 bases). CDR1 LGHNA and CDR2 YNFKEQ come from the germline V gene. CDR3 length equals 14 residues. Trimming stripped 2 bases from V and 1 base from J, with 7 bases between. Here the CDR3 DNA reads TGTGCCAGCAGCCAAACACAGGGCACAGATACGCAGTATTTT. Its protein product is CASSQTQGTDTQYF.

This clonotype was seen only a few times. The chain couples TRBV20-1 to TRBJ2-4; D remains unclear. With 3 bases removed from V and 4 bases from J, the gap between germline ends came to 13 bases. There are 14 residues in the CDR3. CDR1 DFQATT and CDR2 SNEGSKA come from the germline V gene (reference sequence). The CDR3 DNA reads TGCAGTGCTAGTGTCGGAGTCGGGAAAAACATTCAGTACTTC. Translated: CSASVGVGKNIQYF.

This clonotype has just a few counts. A far larger clone is only one base removed, so a read error is likely. V and J are TRBV7-8 and TRBJ2-1; D call uncertain. From germline, CDR1 is SGHVS and CDR2 FQNEAQ. The germline V and J ends were trimmed by 1 base and 10 bases, with 14 bases remaining between them. The CDR3 covers 14 residues. CDR3 DNA: TGTGCCAGCAGCTTAGGCGGTACCTCCTACGAGCAGTTCTTC. Translating it yields CASSLGGTSYEQFF.

In this sample, this clonotype is medium-sized. V gene TRBV5-1 combines with J gene TRBJ2-1; TRBD2 agrees at 9 bases. Per germline, CDR1 SGHRS and CDR2 YFSETQ. With 1 base clipped from V and 9 bases from J, the junction kept 14 bases outside the gene matches. CDR3 size: 17 residues. The CDR3 DNA follows: TGCGCCAGCAGCTTGATCGGCGGGAGGGCCTACGTAGGTGAGCAGTTCTTC. Protein product: CASSLIGGRAYVGEQFF.

The genes are TRBV11-2 and TRBJ2-3, with 12 bases lining up with TRBD2. V gave up 1 base and J gave up 7 bases; unmatched junction bases: 6. Germline V CDR1 and CDR2: SGHAT, FQNNGV. The CDR3 sequence is 16 residues long. The CDR3 DNA sequence: TGTGCCAGCAGCTTAGCACTAGCGGGGGGACAGAATACGCAGTATTTT. Protein sequence: CASSLALAGGQNTQYF.

This clonotype was recorded many times. V and J are TRBV5-6 and TRBJ2-1; D remains unclear. The CDR3 is 16 residues long. The germline V and J ends were trimmed by 4 bases and 3 bases, with 17 bases remaining between them. Germline loops: CDR1 SGHDT, CDR2 YYEEEE. The CDR3 is CASSQDPGPNYNEQFF. The CDR3 nucleotides are TGTGCCAGCAGCCAGGACCCCGGCCCCAACTACAATGAGCAGTTCTTC.

This clonotype was counted only a few times. This chain connects TRBV18 to TRBJ2-1; possible D gene TRBD1, 8 bases. The V and J ends lost 6 bases and 2 bases respectively, with 26 bases between them. The CDR3 totals 19 residues. The V gene's germline CDR1 is KGHSH and CDR2 LQKENI. Here the CDR3 DNA reads TGTGCCAGCTCCCCTAGACAGGGGTCCGGACTAGGGCCCTACAATGAGCAGTTCTTC. Encoded protein: CASSPRQGSGLGPYNEQFF.

This clonotype is medium-sized. V is TRBV6-4 and J is TRBJ2-3; TRBD1 matches at 11 bases. Germline V gene data show CDR1 as MRHNA and CDR2 as SNTAGT. The CDR3 sequence is 14 residues long. The J segment lost 7 bases and the V segment lost 5 bases, leaving 5 bases of the junction unmatched. DNA for the CDR3: TGTGCCAGCAGTACCGGGACAGGGGGACATACGCAGTATTTT. It yields the protein CASSTGTGGHTQYF.

The V gene is TRBV9, the J gene TRBJ2-1; 12 bases line up with TRBD2. The trim removed 1 base at V and 7 bases at J, leaving 6 bases unmatched. Germline lookup yields CDR1 SGDLS and CDR2 YYNGEE. The CDR3 is made up of 16 amino acids. Written as DNA, the CDR3 is TGTGCCAGCAGCGTATCTCTAGCGGGGGGGATGAATGAGCAGTTCTTC. Translated, it gives CASSVSLAGGMNEQFF.

As concerns this clonotype: This likely came from a read error, as a far larger clone is one base away. The genes are TRBV6-1 and TRBJ2-1, with TRBD2 as a possible D gene (6 bases). Germline values: CDR1 MNHNS, CDR2 SASEGT. The V and J ends lost 4 bases and 6 bases respectively, with 19 bases between them. This CDR3 region has 16 residues. The CDR3 reads CASSALGLPHLNEQFF. For the CDR3, the DNA is TGTGCCAGCAGTGCCCTGGGACTCCCGCACCTCAATGAGCAGTTCTTC.

A few counts support this clonotype. CDR3: CASGGDSSYEQYF. DNA for the CDR3: TGTGCCAGCGGCGGGGACAGTAGCTACGAGCAGTACTTC. V gene TRBV25-1 combines with J gene TRBJ2-7; tentatively, D is TRBD1 (7 bases). V lost 8 bases to trimming and J lost 3 bases, with 14 bases between them. Per germline, CDR1 MGHDK and CDR2 SYGVNS. The CDR3 covers 13 residues.

This clonotype was counted ten times or more. V usage is TRBV19 and J usage is TRBJ2-3; weak D call: TRBD2 (7 bases). The germline gives CDR1 LNHDA, CDR2 SQIVND (reference sequence). Trimming took off 6 bases at V and 0 bases at J, with 19 bases between the two ends. The CDR3 loop spans 17 amino acids. The CDR3 spells CASSPYKGGASTDTQYF. CDR3 coding DNA: TGTGCCAGTAGCCCTTATAAGGGGGGGGCTAGCACAGATACGCAGTATTTT.

This clonotype was observed many times. The chain couples TRBV6-2 or TRBV6-3 to TRBJ1-2, with unresolved D. CDR1 MNHEY and CDR2 SVGEGT come from the germline V gene. The CDR3 is made up of 11 amino acids. V was cut by 8 bases and J by 8 bases, with 12 bases left in between. CDR3 bases: TGTGCCAGCGCGGGTCCGGGCGGCTACACCTTC. Its protein product is CASAGPGGYTF.